The entry that follows covers one T cell receptor (beta chain) sequence. This clone appeared a single time. It lacks a known antigen. It has no much larger one-base neighbor in the sample; base qualities were not kept. The collaborating institutions used their own protocols to collect whole blood in K2EDTA tubes. Collaborator samples were shipped for TCRbeta analysis as frozen whole blood, isolated PBMCs, or DNA extracted from either sample type. These data originate in a study of blood T cell repertoires in COVID-19 (dated by TCRdb to 2019 to 2021). Regarding the complete study: The collaborator samples originated in the United States, Italy and Spain and spanned the acute and convalescent phases of COVID-19. The prospective study material was composed of cDNA or gDNA derived from T cells, B-cell-depleted T cells, or PBMCs. Subjects who had been exposed to COVID-19, were actively infected with it, or had recovered from it provided the deeply sampled blood TCRbeta repertoires that made up the dataset. A freely available public database, intended as a resource for researchers studying the immune response to SARS-CoV-2, is where the repertoires were released. Samples came from the ongoing ImmuneRACE study (first 160 participants) plus 1,254 subjects from 6 global collaborators. A de-identified subject ID, COVID-19 status, age in years and sex were almost always included in the sample metadata. Where HLA class I and class II types were available, the types were taken from metadata supplied by the sample provider, not from assay-based typing. The investigation overall reported the following: Clinical and demographic metadata were provided uncurated, with the amount varying by source and participant.

TCRbeta CDR3 regions were amplified from genomic DNA using the immunoSEQ Assay, a bias-controlled multiplex PCR. Regarding the original processing steps: The number of nucleated cells in each sample was estimated from the amplification of reference gene primers within the assay. To quantify the absolute abundance of each unique TCRbeta CDR3 rearrangement, sequence reads were collapsed and filtered. For each sample, productive Simpson clonality was calculated as the square root of Simpson's diversity index over productive rearrangements. TCRdb carries this immuneACCESS record with in-frame sequences only. Its versions omit some clonotypes, under half of them owing to an unresolved V gene in the studies checked, with the rest unexplained. That table furnishes V, J and clone size, whereas the DNA furnished D and trimming. Here the sample has approximately 180,000 clones; 88% occur a single time. The biggest ten clones account for about 4.5% of the sample.

V loses 8 bases, J loses 2 bases, and the germline ends lie 12 bases apart. The CDR3 spans 13 residues, from the cysteine through the phenylalanine. Only the CDR3 portion is preserved as DNA: 39 bases, with reading frame beginning at the first base. The sequence derives from a human donor in a cohort sampled during active COVID-19. The chain employs TRBV12-3 or TRBV12-4 and TRBJ1-2; TRBD1 is possibly the D segment (5 matching bases). Sample: peripheral blood. The CDR3 loop reads CASRGTLNYGYTF. The bases read TGTGCCAGCCGTGGGACTTTGAACTATGGCTACACCTTC.